This paragraph reports one T cell receptor beta chain. Its matching antigen is unknown. With 5 bases removed from V and 4 bases from J, the gap between germline ends came to 12 bases. Per germline, CDR1 SGHAT and CDR2 FQNNGV. The CDR3 runs 14 residues. The treatment here: about 20 received Ad26.COV2.S at low or high dose, single or two shots; about five received placebo; per-sample allocation not given. Specimen acquisition occurred on day 63 following the initial vaccine or placebo injection. This person who donated was an adult of 18-55 years in Boston. This sample stems from a study of Ad26.COV2.S vaccination and SARS-CoV-2 variants. Study at large: Ad26.COV2.S shots went into the muscle once or twice, 56 days apart. Study observations and caveats: The TCR breadth and depth analyses may have understated or missed part of the total T cell responses.

Some clones are missing from TCRdb's copy, which holds only in-frame ones; the method was immunoSEQ multiplex PCR. The table shows 440,000 or so clones, with about 92% occurring only once. The sample was peripheral blood, taken in a trial of Ad26.COV2.S vaccine versus placebo. The chain combines TRBV11-2 with TRBJ2-1; no clear D gene. This receptor was obtained from a person between 18 and 60 years old who received the Ad26.COV2.S COVID-19 vaccine or a placebo. The CDR3 loop reads CASSNFLGYNEQFF. The CDR3 region has the DNA TGTGCCAGCAGCAACTTTCTGGGTTACAATGAGCAGTTCTTC.